This TCR beta chain was identified during a study of graft-versus-host responses after intestinal transplantation. The study, taken as a whole, reports: Patients with graft-donor T cell macrochimerism had high graft-versus-host to host-versus-graft clonal ratios in allografts. Peak GvH clone levels in circulation were associated with early post-transplant HvG declines. Recipient bone marrow held GvH clones, some seen earlier in ileum or blood.

Method: immunoSEQ multiplex PCR; TCRdb's copy keeps in-frame clones and lacks some. This table holds 85,000 to 90,000 clones, less than 90% found once. Of note for this clone: Its antigen is unknown.

Here the sequenced sample was unstimulated CD8+ T cells sorted from spleen or lymph node cells, taken before intestinal transplant. This sequence was found in a human donor who received an intestinal transplant.

This CDR3 reads CASRTQGSNEKLFF. CDR3 in DNA: TGTGCCAGCAGAACGCAGGGGAGCAATGAAAAACTGTTTTTT. The chain is built from TRBV6-5 and TRBJ1-4, with D possibly matching TRBD1 (6 bases). Germline assignment: CDR1 MNHEY and CDR2 SVGAGI. V was clipped by 6 bases and J by 5 bases, with 13 bases between them. The CDR3 runs to 14 residues.